This is a list of T cell receptor beta chains from one sample in a study of blood T cell repertoires in COVID-19. The assay was immunoSEQ multiplex PCR, and TCRdb's table has in-frame clones only and misses some. The table has over 300,000 clones, roughly nine tenths seen once. Material for sequencing was PBMCs or T cells enriched from blood (not recorded which). These receptor sequences come from a woman between 25 and 40 years old who had recovered from COVID-19. Each CDR3 is given with its conserved first and last residue. Fields, in order: CDR3 length, D gene, V gene, J gene, clone size, CDR3 protein, CDR3 DNA. D genes are given only for firm matches. The size field is filled for only some rows; it gives once, few, many or a size class.

16	TRBD2	TRBV4-2	TRBJ2-5	-	CASSQEFGGVRETQYF	TGTGCCAGCAGCCAAGAATTCGGGGGGGTCCGAGAGACCCAGTACTTC
15	-	TRBV7-6	TRBJ1-6	-	CASSPRVAYNSPLHF	TGTGCCAGCAGCCCTCGGGTTGCCTATAATTCACCCCTCCACTTT
13	-	TRBV30	TRBJ1-5	once	CAWSRGRGQPQHF	TGTGCCTGGAGTCGGGGGAGAGGTCAGCCCCAGCATTTT
15	TRBD1	TRBV7-9	TRBJ1-1	-	CASSDRGREDTEAFF	TGTGCCAGCAGCGACAGGGGGCGCGAGGACACTGAAGCTTTCTTT
16	-	TRBV6-5	TRBJ2-6	-	CASSSRGGTGANVLTF	TGTGCCAGCAGTTCCAGAGGAGGGACTGGGGCCAACGTCCTGACTTTC
16	-	TRBV4-1	TRBJ1-1	-	CASSQVGGDLNTEAFF	TGCGCCAGCAGCCAAGTCGGGGGGGATTTGAACACTGAAGCTTTCTTT
15	TRBD1	TRBV4-2	TRBJ2-7	-	CASSPRGQVLYEQYF	TGTGCCAGCAGCCCGAGGGGGCAAGTTCTCTACGAGCAGTACTTC
13	TRBD1	TRBV6-5	TRBJ1-4	-	CASRDSTNEKLFF	TGTGCCAGCCGGGACAGCACTAATGAAAAACTGTTTTTT
13	-	TRBV11-1	TRBJ2-2	-	CASSIRGTGELFF	TGTGCCAGCAGCATCCGGGGAACCGGGGAGCTGTTTTTT
15	-	TRBV11-2	TRBJ1-1	-	CASSRYESSNTEAFF	TGTGCCAGCAGCCGATATGAGTCGTCGAACACTGAAGCTTTCTTT
13	-	TRBV5-1	TRBJ1-6	-	CASSLDVQSPLHF	TGCGCCAGCAGCTTGGACGTACAATCACCCCTCCACTTT
14	-	TRBV7-9	TRBJ2-3	-	CASSLDRSRDTQYF	TGTGCCAGCAGCTTAGACCGATCACGGGATACGCAGTATTTT
14	TRBD2	TRBV9	TRBJ2-2	-	CASQAGGNTGELFF	TGTGCCAGCCAGGCGGGGGGGAACACCGGGGAGCTGTTTTTT
13	TRBD1	TRBV7-9	TRBJ1-5	-	CASSPGQYQPQHF	TGTGCCAGCAGCCCGGGACAGTATCAGCCCCAGCATTTT
15	TRBD1	TRBV5-1	TRBJ2-7	-	CASSGGTGVSYEQYF	TGCGCCAGCAGCGGCGGGACAGGGGTTTCCTACGAGCAGTACTTC
14	-	TRBV7-6	TRBJ2-2	-	CASSLGAFTGELFF	TGTGCCAGCAGCTTAGGGGCCTTCACCGGGGAGCTGTTTTTT
12	-	TRBV19	TRBJ1-1	few	CATRRGGTEAFF	TGTGCCACAAGACGGGGTGGTACTGAAGCTTTCTTT